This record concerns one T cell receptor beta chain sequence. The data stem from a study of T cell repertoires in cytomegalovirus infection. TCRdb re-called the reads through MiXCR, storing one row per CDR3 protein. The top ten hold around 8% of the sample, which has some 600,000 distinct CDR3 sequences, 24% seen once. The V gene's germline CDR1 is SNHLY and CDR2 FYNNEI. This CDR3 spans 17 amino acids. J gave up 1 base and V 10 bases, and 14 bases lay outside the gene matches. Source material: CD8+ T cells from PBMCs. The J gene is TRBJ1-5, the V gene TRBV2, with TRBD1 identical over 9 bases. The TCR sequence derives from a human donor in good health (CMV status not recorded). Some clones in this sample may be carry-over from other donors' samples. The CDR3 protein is CAISDRTGAFSNQPQHF. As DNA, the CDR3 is TGTGCCATCTCGGACCGGACAGGGGCCTTCAGCAATCAGCCCCAGCATTTT.